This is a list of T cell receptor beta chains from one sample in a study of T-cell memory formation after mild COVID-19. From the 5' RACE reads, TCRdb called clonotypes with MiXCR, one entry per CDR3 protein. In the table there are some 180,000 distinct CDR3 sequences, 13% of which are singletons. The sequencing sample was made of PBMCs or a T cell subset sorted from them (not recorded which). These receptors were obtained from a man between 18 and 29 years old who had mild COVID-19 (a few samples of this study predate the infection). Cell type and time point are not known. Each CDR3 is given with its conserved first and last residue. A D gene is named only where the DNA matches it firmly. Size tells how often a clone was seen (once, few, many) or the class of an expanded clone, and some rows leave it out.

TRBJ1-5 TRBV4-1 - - CASSTQGEDQPQHF TGCGCCAGCAGCACACAGGGCGAGGATCAGCCCCAGCATTTT
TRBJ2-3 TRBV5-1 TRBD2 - CASSLRLAGVNTQYF TGCGCCAGCAGCTTGAGGCTAGCGGGGGTAAATACGCAGTATTTT
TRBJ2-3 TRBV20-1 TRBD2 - CSAPRASGITDTQYF TGCAGTGCCCCGCGGGCTAGCGGGATCACAGATACGCAGTATTTT
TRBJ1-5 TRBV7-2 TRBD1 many CASSRRDSLPQPQHF TGTGCCAGCAGCCGCCGGGACAGTCTGCCACAGCCCCAGCATTTT
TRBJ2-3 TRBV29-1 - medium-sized CSVEAGAGTRTDTQYF TGCAGCGTTGAAGCGGGGGCAGGAACCCGCACAGATACGCAGTATTTT
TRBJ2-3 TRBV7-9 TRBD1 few CASSPQGGPGDTQYF TGTGCCAGCAGCCCACAGGGGGGCCCCGGGGATACGCAGTATTTT
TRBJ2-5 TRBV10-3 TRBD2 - CAGGGDSQETQYF TGTGCGGGGGGAGGGGACTCCCAAGAGACCCAGTACTTC
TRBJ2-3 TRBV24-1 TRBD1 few CATSVQGARGTDTQYF TGTGCCACCAGTGTACAGGGGGCGAGGGGCACAGATACGCAGTATTTT
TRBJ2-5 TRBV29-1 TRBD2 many CSVGPGTSGEETQYF TGCAGCGTTGGACCCGGGACTAGCGGGGAAGAGACCCAGTACTTC
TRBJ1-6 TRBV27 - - CASSWKGNSPLHF TGTGCCAGCAGTTGGAAGGGGAATTCACCCCTCCACTTT
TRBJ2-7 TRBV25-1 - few CASSHLSYEQYF TGTGCCAGCAGTCATCTTTCCTACGAGCAGTACTTC
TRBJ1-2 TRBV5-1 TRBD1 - CASRQGQLYGYTF TGCGCCAGCAGACAGGGACAGCTCTATGGCTACACCTTC
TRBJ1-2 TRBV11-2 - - CASSFLSSGAWLAF TGTGCCAGCAGCTTTCTTTCCTCAGGGGCCTGGCTGGCTTTC
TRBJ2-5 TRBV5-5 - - CASSPAGAGGAGETQYF TGTGCCAGCAGCCCGGCGGGAGCAGGGGGGGCGGGAGAGACCCAGTACTTC
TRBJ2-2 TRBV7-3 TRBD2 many CASSSSAGGTGELFF TGTGCCAGCAGCTCCTCAGCGGGGGGCACCGGGGAGCTGTTTTTT
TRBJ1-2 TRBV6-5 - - CASSYGLGYTF TGTGCCAGCAGTTACGGGTTAGGATACACCTTC
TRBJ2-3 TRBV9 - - CASSVQGSAQYF TGTGCCAGCAGCGTACAGGGTTCAGCGCAGTATTTT
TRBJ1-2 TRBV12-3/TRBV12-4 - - CASSLATATYGYTF TGTGCCAGCAGTTTAGCCACGGCCACATATGGCTACACCTTC
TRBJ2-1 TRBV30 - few CAWSAHKGGNYNEQFF TGTGCCTGGAGTGCGCACAAGGGGGGGAACTACAATGAGCAGTTCTTC
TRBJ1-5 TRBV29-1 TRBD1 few CSVETGGNQPQHF TGCAGCGTTGAGACAGGGGGCAATCAGCCCCAGCATTTT
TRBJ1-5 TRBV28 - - CASTFSGQPQHF TGTGCCAGCACGTTTTCGGGTCAGCCCCAGCATTTT
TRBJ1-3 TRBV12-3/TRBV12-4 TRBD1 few CASIGQGNTIYF TGTGCCAGCATCGGACAGGGGAACACCATATATTTT
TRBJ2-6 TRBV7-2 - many CASSLAYLRSGANVLTF TGTGCCAGCAGCTTAGCGTATTTGAGGTCTGGGGCCAACGTCCTGACTTTC